Below, 24 T cell receptor beta chains from the same sample are listed, as sequenced in a study of beta chain features in type 1 diabetes. The study reverse transcribed the entire isolated RNA, so it sequenced expressed TCRB transcripts. Repertoires were generated with immunoSEQ multiplex PCR, while TCRdb's copy carries only in-frame clones and drops some. The table lists 150,000 to 170,000 clones, approximately 10% of them singletons. Study observations and caveats: Type 1 diabetes patients had moderately but significantly shorter TCRB CDR3s in all four CD4+ subsets.

These receptors' targets are unknown. Input material: central memory CD4+ T cells from blood. The source of these receptors is a man under 40 with type 1 diabetes.

This clone was recorded a few times. The J gene is TRBJ2-3, the V gene TRBV5-4, with 8 positions matching TRBD2. The CDR3 extends over 16 amino acids. The V segment lost 3 bases and the J segment 2 bases; nucleotides outside the gene matches: 8. Germline V gene data show CDR1 as SGHNT and CDR2 as YYREEE (reference sequence). CDR3 sequence reads: CASSSGGAIHTDTQYF. CDR3 nucleotide sequence: TGTGCCAGCAGCTCGGGGGGGGCAATCCACACAGATACGCAGTATTTT.

The chain has TRBV5-1 and TRBJ2-3; 10 bases agree with TRBD2. In germline, CDR1 is SGHRS, CDR2 YFSETQ. This CDR3 spans 14 amino acids. The ends lost 5 bases at V and 3 bases at J; junction bases unmatched: 3. The CDR3 DNA sequence: TGCGCCAGCAGGTCTAGCGGGAGTACAGATACGCAGTATTTT. Its translation is CASRSSGSTDTQYF. Complete variable domain (other parts from reference TRBV5-1 and TRBJ2-3): KAGVTQTPRYLIKTRGQQVTLSCSPISGHRSVSWYQQTPGQGLQFLFEYFSETQRNKGNFPGRFSGRQFSNSRSEMNVSTLELGDSALYLCASRSSGSTDTQYFGPGTRLTVL.

This clone was detected only a few times. The chain uses TRBV7-2 and TRBJ2-5, with D hard to call. CDR1 and CDR2 from the germline V gene are SGHTA and FQGNSA. The V gene lost 7 bases and the J gene lost 1 base, with 7 bases spanning the gap. The CDR3 totals 12 residues. CDR3 residues: CASTTGQETQYF. For the CDR3, the DNA is TGTGCCAGCACCACGGGCCAAGAGACCCAGTACTTC.

This chain joins TRBV2 and TRBJ1-2, with a tentative D call TRBD1 (5 bases). The V end was cut by 9 bases, the J end by 0 bases, with 17 bases between. This CDR3 comprises 15 residues. Germline V CDR1 and CDR2: SNHLY, FYNNEI. CDR3 residues: CASLKEGAANYGYTF. CDR3 in DNA: TGTGCCAGTCTCAAAGAAGGGGCAGCTAACTATGGCTACACCTTC.

The chain couples TRBV2 to TRBJ2-1; 10 bases align to TRBD2. J gave up 9 bases and V 8 bases, and 10 bases lay outside the gene matches. This CDR3 has 14 amino acids. Germline V gene lookup returns CDR1 SNHLY and CDR2 FYNNEI. The CDR3 sequence: CASSGLALFAEQFF. The CDR3 DNA reads as TGTGCCAGCTCGGGACTAGCGTTATTTGCTGAGCAGTTCTTC.

The chain carries TRBV4-1 and TRBJ2-1, with 13 bases fitting TRBD2. The CDR3 runs 17 residues. Germline trimming cut 4 bases from V and 8 bases from J; bases unmatched to any gene: 11. Germline CDR1 reads MGHRA; CDR2 reads YSYEKL. The CDR3 reads CASSLYSGTSGIDEQFF. The CDR3 DNA is TGCGCCAGCAGCCTCTACTCCGGGACTAGCGGGATCGATGAGCAGTTCTTC.

The V and J genes are TRBV9 and TRBJ2-3; a weak D match, TRBD1 (5 bases). The CDR3 is made up of 16 amino acids. Germline V CDR1 and CDR2: SGDLS, YYNGEE. V was shortened by 1 base and J by 1 base, with 13 bases between the two germline ends. The CDR3 bases are TGTGCCAGCAGCGTAACGAGCGAAGGGGGCACAGATACGCAGTATTTT. Protein: CASSVTSEGGTDTQYF.

This clone was recorded a few times. The chain joins TRBV5-4 to TRBJ2-3; TRBD2 matches at 9 bases. CDR1 is SGHNT and CDR2 is YYREEE in the germline V gene (reference sequence). The CDR3 totals 16 residues. With 2 bases clipped from V and 3 bases from J, the junction kept 7 bases outside the gene matches. The CDR3 DNA sequence: TGTGCCAGCAGCTTCTTAGGGGGACTAGCAACAGATACGCAGTATTTT. It is translated as CASSFLGGLATDTQYF.

This clone has more than one count but fewer than ten. This sequence joins TRBV28 and TRBJ2-7, with 10 bases identical to TRBD2. V was clipped by 5 bases and J by 1 base; unmatched bases: 8. From germline, CDR1 is MDHEN and CDR2 SYDVKM. The CDR3 is 16 amino acids. CDR3: CASSIASGRSSYEQYF. The CDR3 nucleotides are TGTGCCAGCAGTATCGCTAGCGGGAGATCGTCCTACGAGCAGTACTTC.

V gene TRBV6-1 combines with J gene TRBJ2-3, with 8 positions matching TRBD2. Germline V CDR1 and CDR2: MNHNS, SASEGT. This CDR3 has 14 residues. Germline trimming cut 9 bases from V and 4 bases from J; bases unmatched to any gene: 9. This chain's CDR3 is CASTGTSRADTQYF. The CDR3 bases are TGTGCCAGTACTGGGACTAGTAGAGCAGATACGCAGTATTTT.

The J gene is TRBJ2-5, the V gene TRBV29-1, with D possibly being TRBD2 (6 bases). V lost 6 bases, J lost 5 bases, and 16 bases lay in between. The germline gives CDR1 SQVTM, CDR2 ANQGSEA. This CDR3 has 13 amino acids. The CDR3, as DNA: TGCAGCGTCGCGGGGCAACCGGGGGAGACCCAGTACTTC. Translated, it gives CSVAGQPGETQYF.

This clone was picked up a small number of times. Other DNA sequences in this specimen translate into the identical CDR3. V and J are TRBV5-1 and TRBJ2-5, with 9 bases fitting TRBD2. Germline CDR1 is SGHRS and CDR2 is YFSETQ. V trimming: 4 bases; J trimming: 2 bases; junction bases outside the gene matches: 6. This CDR3 spans 15 amino acids. The CDR3 region has the DNA TGCGCCAGCAGCCTGAGCGGGAGGATACAAGAGACCCAGTACTTC. This gives the protein CASSLSGRIQETQYF.

The chain links TRBV4-3 to TRBJ1-5; the D is unclear. The CDR3 has 15 amino acids. V gave up 4 bases and J gave up 0 bases, with 10 bases separating them. Germline loops: CDR1 LGHNA, CDR2 YSLEER. The CDR3 loop reads CASSPSVYSNQPQHF. As DNA, the CDR3 is TGCGCCAGCAGCCCGTCCGTATATAGCAATCAGCCCCAGCATTTT.

The chain carries TRBV14 and TRBJ2-7, with 12 bases identical to TRBD2. CDR3 length: 15 amino acids. Germline lookup yields CDR1 SGHDN and CDR2 FVKESK. The V gene end was trimmed by 2 bases and the J gene end by 7 bases; junction bases not matched to a gene: 6. CDR3 in DNA: TGTGCCAGCAGCCAACAAGGACTAGCGGGGACAGAGCAGTACTTC. It specifies CASSQQGLAGTEQYF.

This clone was counted a few times. The rearrangement joins TRBV30 to TRBJ2-5; 7 bases line up with TRBD2. CDR1 is GTSNPN, CDR2 SVGIG, per germline (reference sequence). The CDR3 is 14 residues long. J gave up 5 bases and V 1 base, and 7 bases lay outside the gene matches. The CDR3 bases are TGTGCCTGGAGTGGGGGAGGGCCTAGTGAGACCCAGTACTTC. It codes for CAWSGGGPSETQYF.

The rearrangement uses TRBV7-2 and TRBJ2-1; 7 bases line up with TRBD1. The germline CDR1 and CDR2 sequences are SGHTA and FQGNSA. V lost 5 bases, J lost 0 bases, and 4 bases stayed unmatched. The CDR3 has 15 residues. The CDR3 nucleotides are TGTGCCAGCAGCCAATACAGGGGCTCCTACAATGAGCAGTTCTTC. Its translation is CASSQYRGSYNEQFF.

V and J are TRBV28 and TRBJ2-7, with TRBD1 matching over 8 bases. Germline CDR1 reads MDHEN; CDR2 reads SYDVKM. The CDR3 is made up of 14 amino acids. Unmatched junction bases numbered 8, after V lost 7 bases and J lost 3 bases. The CDR3 bases are TGTGCCAGCAATCATCAGGGGGCTGTCTACGAGCAGTACTTC. This codes for CASNHQGAVYEQYF.

In regard to this clone: The same CDR3 can be traced to other DNA sequences in this sample. The V and J genes are TRBV2 and TRBJ2-7; D remains unclear. Trimming cost V 4 bases and J 3 bases, with 4 bases left between them. The CDR3 is made up of 11 amino acids. In germline, CDR1 is SNHLY, CDR2 FYNNEI. The CDR3 DNA reads as TGTGCCAGCAGTGGACACTACGAGCAGTACTTC. It translates to CASSGHYEQYF. The variable domain in full, with the rest retrieved from reference TRBV2 and TRBJ2-7, is EPEVTQTPSHQVTQMGQEVILRCVPISNHLYFYWYRQILGQKVEFLVSFYNNEISEKSEIFDDQFSVERPDGSNFTLKIRSTKLEDSAMYFCASSGHYEQYFGPGTRLTVT.

This clone was seen a few times. The chain has TRBV19 and TRBJ2-1; D perhaps matches TRBD2 (5 bases). V lost 3 bases to trimming and J lost 0 bases, with 15 bases between them. This CDR3 region has 17 residues. Germline CDR1 is LNHDA and CDR2 is SQIVND (reference sequence). CDR3 nucleotides: TGTGCCAGTAGTATCAACGGGAAGACTTTCTCCTACAATGAGCAGTTCTTC. This translates into CASSINGKTFSYNEQFF.

The chain links TRBV5-1 to TRBJ1-1; possible D gene TRBD1, 6 bases. V was trimmed by 2 bases and J by 4 bases, leaving 9 bases between them. The germline V gene encodes CDR1 SGHRS and CDR2 YFSETQ. The CDR3 is 13 residues long. The DNA for the CDR3 is TGCGCCAGCAGCTTTAACAGGGCCACTGAAGCTTTCTTT. This codes for CASSFNRATEAFF.

The chain carries TRBV7-3 and TRBJ1-1, with unresolved D. Germline CDR1 is SGHTA and CDR2 is FQGTGA. V lost 4 bases and J lost 3, with 15 bases in between. The CDR3 contains 15 residues. The CDR3 here is CASSSRAGGDTEAFF. The CDR3 DNA reads TGTGCCAGCAGCTCTAGGGCGGGAGGAGACACTGAAGCTTTCTTT.

This clone was detected many times. V and J are TRBV28 and TRBJ2-1; D possibly corresponds to TRBD1 (6 bases). Germline CDR1 and CDR2: MDHEN and SYDVKM. The CDR3 runs 17 residues. V dropped 7 bases and J dropped 1 base, with 20 bases sitting between them. CDR3 region: CASTSGGQRTSYNEQFF. The DNA for the CDR3 is TGTGCCAGCACCAGTGGGGGCCAGCGGACTTCCTACAATGAGCAGTTCTTC.

V is TRBV28 and J is TRBJ2-4, with 7 bases aligning to TRBD1. Losses at the gene ends were 6 bases for V and 4 bases for J; bases not matched to a gene: 12. The CDR3 is 16 residues long. CDR1 MDHEN and CDR2 SYDVKM come from the germline V gene. DNA of the CDR3: TGTGCCAGCAGCCCCTACCCGGGACAGCAAAAAAACATTCAGTACTTC. Translating it yields CASSPYPGQQKNIQYF.

The chain links TRBV14 to TRBJ1-1, with D maybe TRBD1 (5 bases). Germline CDR1 and CDR2: SGHDN and FVKESK. Deletions cut 1 base from V and 5 bases from J, with 8 bases between. The CDR3 contains 13 residues. The CDR3 is CASSQAGWTEAFF. The CDR3 DNA is TGTGCCAGCAGCCAAGCAGGGTGGACTGAAGCTTTCTTT.